This entry concerns a single T cell receptor beta chain. This clonotype has a count of ten or more. Its recognized antigen is unknown. Base qualities are not at hand, and no much larger clone is one base apart. Trimming removed 1 base from V and 8 bases from J; the gene matches leave 14 bases unexplained. CDR1 and CDR2 (SEHNR, FQNEAQ) derive from the germline V gene (reference sequence). From cysteine to phenylalanine, the CDR3 is 17 amino acids long. Only the CDR3 portion is preserved as DNA: 51 bases, with reading frame beginning at the first base. This record comes from a study of CD8 T cells in ankylosing spondylitis (dated by TCRdb to 2016 to 2017). For the wider study: The study set out to find disease-linked TCR variants by profiling T cell receptor beta repertoires in ankylosing spondylitis patients and healthy donors. Peripheral blood was sampled, and synovial fluid was also collected from ankylosing spondylitis patients. The full study cohort comprised 25 ankylosing spondylitis patients and some 110 healthy donors.

Study-wide findings and limitations: Blood from ankylosing spondylitis patients appeared to be characterized by a TCR beta motif made up of 8 or 9 highly homologous amino acid variants. Some motif variants were previously reported in synovial fluid and blood of reactive arthritis patients, suggesting common disease-initiation mechanisms. The disease-linked clones showed a CD8+ phenotype and occurred at relatively low frequencies in peripheral blood. According to the report, matched synovial fluid samples from ankylosing spondylitis patients were significantly enriched for the disease-linked clones.

The sequencer listed for this sample is Illumina HiSeq 2500. TCR beta libraries were prepared by quantitative 5'-RACE with molecular barcodes. The original pipeline was this. A new computational method, built on a probabilistic model of VDJ rearrangement, was used to identify disease-linked TCR variants. TCRdb handled the public reads itself, with Q25 trimming in fastp and clone calling in MiXCR, and kept productive beta chains. Here each entry gathers all rows of one CDR3 protein and keeps the most common genes and DNA. The V and J calls reflect TCRdb's pipeline rather than the authors' work. Recorded for this sample are roughly 120,000 distinct CDR3 sequences; approximately 6.8% of them occurred a single time. 12% of the sample rests with the top ten.

The V and J segments used are TRBV7-9 and TRBJ2-1, and 7 junction bases match TRBD2. Sequenced sample: blood, either unsorted or a sorted T cell fraction (not recorded which). The clonotype originates from a male donor with ankylosing spondylitis or in good health (not recorded which). This receptor carries the CDR3 CASSLGSTRGKRHEQFF. The DNA sequence is given as TGTGCCAGCAGCTTAGGATCTACGCGGGGGAAAAGGCATGAGCAGTTCTTC. The entire variable domain, with the stretches around the CDR3 drawn from the reference TRBV7-9 and TRBJ2-1 proteins, is DTGVSQNPRHKITKRGQNVTFRCDPISEHNRLYWYRQTLGQGPEFLTYFQNEAQLEKSRLLSDRFSAERPKGSFSTLEIQRTEQGDSAMYLCASSLGSTRGKRHEQFFGPGTRLTVL.